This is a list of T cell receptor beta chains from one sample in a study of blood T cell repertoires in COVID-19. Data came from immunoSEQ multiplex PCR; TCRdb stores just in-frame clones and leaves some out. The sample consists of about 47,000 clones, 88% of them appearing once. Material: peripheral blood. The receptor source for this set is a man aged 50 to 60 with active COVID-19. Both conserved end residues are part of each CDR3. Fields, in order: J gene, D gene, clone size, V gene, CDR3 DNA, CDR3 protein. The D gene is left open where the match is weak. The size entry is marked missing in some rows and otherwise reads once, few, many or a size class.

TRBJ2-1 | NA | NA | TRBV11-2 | TGTGCCAGCAGCTTAGGGGGGGACCATAGGGCGCAGTTCTTC | CASSLGGDHRAQFF
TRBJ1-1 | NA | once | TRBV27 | TGTGCCAGCGGACGGCTCACAGGGGAAGCTTTCTTT | CASGRLTGEAFF
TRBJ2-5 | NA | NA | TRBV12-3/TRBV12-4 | TGTGCCAGCAGTTTTTATAAGAGGGAGACCCAGTACTTC | CASSFYKRETQYF
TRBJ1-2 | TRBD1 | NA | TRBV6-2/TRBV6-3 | TGTGCCAGCAGTTACCGGGACAGTCATGGCTACACCTTC | CASSYRDSHGYTF
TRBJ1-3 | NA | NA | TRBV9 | TGTGCCAGCAGCGTCGGTGGGCTATCTGGAAACACCATATATTTT | CASSVGGLSGNTIYF
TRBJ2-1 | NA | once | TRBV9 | TGTGCCAGCAGCGTTGCCACTACCTCCAATGAGCAGTTCTTC | CASSVATTSNEQFF
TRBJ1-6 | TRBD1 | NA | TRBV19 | TGTGCCAGTAGACTCGACAGGGGCTATAATTCACCCCTCCACTTT | CASRLDRGYNSPLHF
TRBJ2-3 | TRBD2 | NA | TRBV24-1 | TGTGCCACCAGTGATTTGGGCGGGGGTCGAACAGATACGCAGTATTTT | CATSDLGGGRTDTQYF
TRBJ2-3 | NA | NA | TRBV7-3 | TGTGCCAGCAGCTTCCAATCCACAGATACGCAGTATTTT | CASSFQSTDTQYF
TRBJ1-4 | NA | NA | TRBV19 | TGTGCCAGTAGTCGTGAGACAGCCCTGAATGAAAAACTGTTTTTT | CASSRETALNEKLFF
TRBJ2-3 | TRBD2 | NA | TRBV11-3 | TGTGCCAGCAGCCGGGGGGGCACAGATACGCAGTATTTT | CASSRGGTDTQYF
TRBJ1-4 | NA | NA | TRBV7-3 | TGTGCCAGCAGCTCCCCCCCAGACGGAGATAATGAAAAACTGTTTTTT | CASSSPPDGDNEKLFF
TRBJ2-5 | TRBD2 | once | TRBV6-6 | TGTGCCAGCAGTTACTCGACAAGCGGGAGTCAGACCCAGTACTTC | CASSYSTSGSQTQYF
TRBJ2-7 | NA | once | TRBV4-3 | TGCGCCAGCAGCCAAGATACAGGGAGAGGGCGCGAGCAGTACTTC | CASSQDTGRGREQYF
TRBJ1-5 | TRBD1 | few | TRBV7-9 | TGTGCCAGCAGCCCCGGGACAGGACTTAATCAGCCCCAGCATTTT | CASSPGTGLNQPQHF
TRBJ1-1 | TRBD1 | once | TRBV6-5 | TGTGCCAGCAGCCGCGACAGGGACGGTCTTGCTTTCTTT | CASSRDRDGLAFF
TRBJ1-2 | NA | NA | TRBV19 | TGTGCCAGCCGCGAAGGGGCAACCCTCTATGGCTACACCTTC | CASREGATLYGYTF
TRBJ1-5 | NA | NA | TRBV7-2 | TGTGCCAGCAGCGAGGACAGCATCAGCAATCAGCCCCAGCATTTT | CASSEDSISNQPQHF
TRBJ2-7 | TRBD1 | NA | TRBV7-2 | TGTGCCAGCAGGAGGGACAGGACCTCCTACGAGCAGTACTTC | CASRRDRTSYEQYF
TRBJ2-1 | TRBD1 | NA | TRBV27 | TGTGCCAGCAGTTTTCTGGGACAGGCCAGAGTTTACAATGAGCAGTTCTTC | CASSFLGQARVYNEQFF
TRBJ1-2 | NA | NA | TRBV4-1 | TGCGCCAGCAAGAGTCAGGCGAGCTATGGCTACACCTTC | CASKSQASYGYTF
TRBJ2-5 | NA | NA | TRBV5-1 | TGCGCCAGCAGCTTGACCTTGAACAGAGAGACCCAGTACTTC | CASSLTLNRETQYF
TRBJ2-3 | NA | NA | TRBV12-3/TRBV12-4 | TGTGCCAGCAGCGTGGACTCCTATACGCAGTATTTT | CASSVDSYTQYF
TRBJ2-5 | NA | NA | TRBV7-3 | TGTGCCAGCAGCTTCGGGGTACAAGAGACCCAGTACTTC | CASSFGVQETQYF
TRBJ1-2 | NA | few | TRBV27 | TGTGCCAGCAGTTTCGTACAGGGTAACTATGGCTACACCTTC | CASSFVQGNYGYTF
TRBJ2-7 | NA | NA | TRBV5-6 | TGTGCCAGCAGCCCTGCAAGGAGGGTTGGCGAGCAGTACTTC | CASSPARRVGEQYF
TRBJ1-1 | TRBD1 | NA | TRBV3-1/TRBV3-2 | TGTGCCAGCAGCCAACGCAGGGGGCACACTGAAGCTTTCTTT | CASSQRRGHTEAFF
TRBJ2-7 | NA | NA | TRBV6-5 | TGTGCCAGCAGTTCGCTGGGGGGAATGGGAGAGCAGTACTTC | CASSSLGGMGEQYF
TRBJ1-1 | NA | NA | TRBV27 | TGTGCCAGCAGGCCGGAGGGGGGGCCGTCGAACACTGAAGCTTTCTTT | CASRPEGGPSNTEAFF